The 6 T cell receptor beta chains below all came from one sample that was sequenced in a study of T cells in Graves' hyperthyroidism and ophthalmopathy. Amplification of TCR beta CDR3 regions was performed using RNA transcripts as template. Initially, a first-round RT-PCR of the TCR CDR3 employed the HTBI primer set. Each CDR3 protein gets one entry after TCRdb re-called the multiplex PCR reads with MiXCR. Of about 570,000 distinct CDR3 sequences in the sample, just over 45% were seen once. Sequenced material: peripheral blood or thyroid tissue (not recorded which). The receptors stem from an adult woman with Graves' disease, either hyperthyroidism or ophthalmopathy (not recorded which).

The J gene is TRBJ1-5, the V gene TRBV24-1; D possibly corresponds to TRBD1 (6 bases). Germline-derived CDR1 and CDR2 are KGHDR and SFDVKD. The CDR3 loop spans 20 amino acids. The ends were cut back, 5 bases at V and 1 base at J, with 26 bases in the middle. The CDR3 DNA is TGTGCCACCAGTGCTAGAGGCGTCGGAGGGGGGCGTCGGAGCAATCAGCCCCAGCATTTT. It codes for CATSARGVGGGRRSNQPQHF.

This sequence joins TRBV20-1 and TRBJ2-7; 10 bases align to TRBD1. V gave up 3 bases and J gave up 3 bases; unmatched junction bases: 2. The germline V gene has CDR1 DFQATT and CDR2 SNEGSKA (reference sequence). CDR3 length equals 13 residues. This chain's CDR3 is CSARGQGIYEQYF. CDR3 DNA sequence: TGCAGTGCTAGGGGACAGGGGATCTACGAGCAGTACTTC.

This clonotype was observed many times. CDR3 bases: TGTGCCAGCAGCCCTCTCGCGGGTTTGGGGACCCAGTACTTC. Residues: CASSPLAGLGTQYF. The chain recombines TRBV12-3 or TRBV12-4 with TRBJ2-5; a possible D gene is TRBD2 (5 bases). The CDR3 covers 14 residues. V was clipped by 6 bases and J by 7 bases, with 18 bases between them.

The chain combines TRBV7-9 with TRBJ1-5; TRBD1 matches 7 bases. Germline CDR1 and CDR2: SEHNR and FQNEAQ (reference sequence). J was trimmed by 8 bases and V by 5 bases; bases with no gene match: 9. The CDR3 is made up of 14 amino acids. The CDR3 sequence is CASSPRTGGEPQHF. Here the CDR3 DNA reads TGTGCCAGCAGCCCAAGGACAGGCGGGGAGCCCCAGCATTTT.

This clonotype appeared many times. The rearrangement uses TRBV7-9 and TRBJ2-5, with 8 bases lining up with TRBD2. The CDR3 is made up of 16 amino acids. In germline, CDR1 is SEHNR, CDR2 FQNEAQ (reference sequence). The V gene end was trimmed by 7 bases and the J gene end by 1 base; junction bases not matched to a gene: 11. The CDR3 DNA is TGTGCCAGCACTAAGGGACGACTAGCGTTCCAAGAGACCCAGTACTTC. It codes for CASTKGRLAFQETQYF.

This clonotype was recorded many times. The chain is built from TRBV6-1 and TRBJ1-5, with D perhaps matching TRBD1 (5 bases). Trimming took 1 base from V and 7 from J, leaving 17 bases between them. CDR3 size: 16 residues. From germline, CDR1 is MNHNS and CDR2 SASEGT. CDR3 DNA: TGTGCCAGCAGTGAAGTCCGACCAGGGCTGGGGCAGCCCCAGCATTTT. Its protein product is CASSEVRPGLGQPQHF.